The table lists the clone carrying this TCR beta chain with many counts. This sample was included in a study of blood T cells in healthy people across ages. The individuals who served as donors were healthy Caucasians living in Russia, aged roughly 6 to 95. Each sample yielded at least 6 micrograms of PBMC total RNA. The CDR3 sequence is 15 residues long. The V end lost 3 bases, the J end lost 0 bases, and 7 bases lay between the germline ends. CDR1 and CDR2 from the germline V gene are SGHRS and YFSETQ. Using a J-beta primer mix together with a sample-barcoded 5' primer, a second PCR was run for 7 to 11 cycles. Per-sample output comprised a minimum of 2.5 million paired-end reads containing CDR3. A single record per CDR3 protein comes from TCRdb applying MiXCR to the 5' RACE reads. The data hold fewer than 2,000,000 distinct CDR3 sequences, with about 35% observed a single time.

The sequence came from a woman between 25 and 40 years old in good health. Material for sequencing was blood. The genes are TRBV5-1 and TRBJ2-6; D is undetermined. The CDR3 sequence is CASSSGNSGANVLTF. DNA for the CDR3: TGCGCCAGCAGCTCTGGGAACTCTGGGGCCAACGTCCTGACTTTC.